This T cell receptor beta chain was retrieved from a study of regulatory T cells in long-lasting Graves disease. Study-wide results and limits: Among persistent patients, a larger number of public clonotypes were shared (about 3,000) than among newly diagnosed patients (966). TRBV28 was favored in persistent disease, as were TRBJ1-2 and TRBJ2-5.

CDR3 length: 13 residues. CDR1 SGHNT and CDR2 YYREEE come from the germline V gene (reference sequence). The V and J ends lost 3 bases and 4 bases respectively, with 9 bases between them. As to time point: persistent/refractory GD, antithyroid drugs over 5 years with positive TRAb. Isolated PBMC RNA provided the starting material for the TCR library. Recruitment took place at an endocrinology department in Xi'an, China. The peripheral blood volume drawn was 8.5 to 9 milliliters, and it was collected into EDTA tubes. Investigators prepared the TCR beta libraries by applying iRepertoire HTBI primers and Arm-PCR of CDR3 regions. TCRdb passed the multiplex PCR reads through MiXCR, listing each CDR3 protein once. The table shows roughly 470,000 distinct CDR3 sequences, with less than 25% occurring only once. This clonotype was observed a single time. What it binds is unknown.

The source material was peripheral blood mononuclear cells (PBMCs), sampled when the disease was refractory, from a patient treated with antithyroid drugs. This TCR derives from a female donor with Graves disease. The rearrangement links TRBV5-4 to TRBJ2-3; D is unclear. DNA for the CDR3: TGTGCCAGCAGCTACATGGGCTCAGATACGCAGTATTTT. This codes for CASSYMGSDTQYF.